This T cell receptor (beta chain) was identified in a study of blood T cell repertoires in COVID-19. Whole-study context: From T cells, B-cell-depleted T cells, or PBMCs came the material, which was cDNA or gDNA.

Per the germline V gene, CDR1 is SGHDT and CDR2 is YYEEEE. Trimming stripped 1 base from V and 1 base from J, with 3 bases between. The CDR3 has 13 amino acids. This clone was picked up a small number of times. Profiling relied on immunoSEQ multiplex PCR, and the TCRdb table lists in-frame clones only, not all of them. Of hundreds of thousands of clones in the sample, around 86% were seen once. This chain joins TRBV5-6 and TRBJ1-5; D is uncertain. The sample taken for sequencing was peripheral blood. The clonotype was recovered from a woman aged 30 to 39 with active or convalescent COVID-19. The CDR3 nucleotides are TGTGCCAGCAGCTTGCAGAGCAATCAGCCCCAGCATTTT. Amino acid sequence: CASSLQSNQPQHF.